Detailed here is one T cell receptor (beta chain). Its antigen remains unknown. The data originate from a study of CD8 T cells in ankylosing spondylitis. Whole-study results and caveats: Typical of ankylosing spondylitis blood, it appeared, was a TCR beta motif of under 10 highly homologous variants. Earlier work had already found some motif variants in reactive arthritis synovial fluid and blood.

CDR3 length equals 16 residues. V lost 2 bases and J lost 5, with 15 bases in between. The germline V gene encodes CDR1 MNHNS and CDR2 SASEGT. TCRdb itself ran the 5' RACE reads through MiXCR, one entry per CDR3 protein. The sample has 150,000 or so distinct CDR3 sequences, under 35% seen once. This receptor was identified in a male donor with ankylosing spondylitis. Input material: synovial fluid, either unsorted or a sorted T cell fraction (not recorded which). The J gene is TRBJ2-2, the V gene TRBV6-1; TRBD2 is a possible D gene (6 bases). The CDR3 nucleotides are TGTGCCAGCAGTGAATGGAGGGATTGGTGGACCGGGGAGCTGTTTTTT. Amino acid sequence: CASSEWRDWWTGELFF.